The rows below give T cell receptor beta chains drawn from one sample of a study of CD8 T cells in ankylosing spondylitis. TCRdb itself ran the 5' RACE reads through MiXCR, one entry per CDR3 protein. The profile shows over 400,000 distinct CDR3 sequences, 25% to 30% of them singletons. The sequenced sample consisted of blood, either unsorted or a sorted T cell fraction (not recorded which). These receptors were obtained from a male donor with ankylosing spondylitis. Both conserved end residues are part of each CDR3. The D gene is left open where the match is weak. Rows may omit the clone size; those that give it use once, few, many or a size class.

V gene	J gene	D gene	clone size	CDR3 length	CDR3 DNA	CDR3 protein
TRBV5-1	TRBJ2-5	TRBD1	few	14	TGCGCCAGCAGATGGGACAGATCCCAAGAGACCCAGTACTTC	CASRWDRSQETQYF
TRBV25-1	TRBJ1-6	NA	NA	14	TGTGCCAGCGGCGGGGGGGGATGGAATTCACCCCTCCACTTT	CASGGGGWNSPLHF
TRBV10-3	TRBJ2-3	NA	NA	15	TGTGCCATCAGTGAGATCGCAGGGTTGACAGATACGCAGTATTTT	CAISEIAGLTDTQYF
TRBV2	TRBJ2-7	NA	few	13	TGTGCCAGCAATGTGTTTTTGACCTACGAGCAGTACTTC	CASNVFLTYEQYF
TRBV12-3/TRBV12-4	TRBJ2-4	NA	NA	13	TGTGCCAGCAGTTTGAGAGAAAAAAACATTCAGTACTTC	CASSLREKNIQYF
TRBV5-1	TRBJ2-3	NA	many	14	TGCGCCAGCAGCTTGGAACAGATCACAGATACGCAGTATTTT	CASSLEQITDTQYF
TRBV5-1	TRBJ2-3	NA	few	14	TGCGCCAGCAGTCCGGGAGCCCCCACAGATACGCAGTATTTT	CASSPGAPTDTQYF
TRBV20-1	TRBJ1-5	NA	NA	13	TGCAGTGCTAGCCGCGGTGGCAATCAGCCCCAGCATTTT	CSASRGGNQPQHF
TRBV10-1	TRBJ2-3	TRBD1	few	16	TGCGCCAGCAGTGAGTCAGGGACAGGGTTGGCAGATACGCAGTATTTT	CASSESGTGLADTQYF
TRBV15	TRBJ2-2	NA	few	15	TGTGCCACCAGCAAGCCCGAGCGAGGGATCGGGGAGCTGTTTTTT	CATSKPERGIGELFF
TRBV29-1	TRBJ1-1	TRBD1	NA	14	TGCAGCGTTGAGTGGACAGGGGGGTCGACTGAAGCTTTCTTT	CSVEWTGGSTEAFF
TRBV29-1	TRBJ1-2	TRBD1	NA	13	TGCAGCGTTGACGGACAGGGAGGCTATGGCTACACCTTC	CSVDGQGGYGYTF
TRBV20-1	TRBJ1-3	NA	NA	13	TGCAGTGCTAGAAGGCCCTTTGGGAACACCATATATTTT	CSARRPFGNTIYF
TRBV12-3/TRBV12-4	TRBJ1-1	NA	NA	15	TGTGCCAGCAGTTTAGAGCCCAGAAGGAACACTGAAGCTTTCTTT	CASSLEPRRNTEAFF
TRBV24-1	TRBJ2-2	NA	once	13	TGTGCCACTAGGACAGCGAACACCGGGGAGCTGTTTTTT	CATRTANTGELFF
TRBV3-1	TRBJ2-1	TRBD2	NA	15	TGTGCCAGCAGCCAAGTTCCTAGCGGGGGCAATGAGCAGTTCTTC	CASSQVPSGGNEQFF
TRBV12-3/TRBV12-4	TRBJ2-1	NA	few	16	TGTGCCAGCAGTCCGCTAACCCCCCTCTCCTACAATGAGCAGTTCTTC	CASSPLTPLSYNEQFF
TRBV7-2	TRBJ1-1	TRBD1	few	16	TGTGCCAGCAGCCATAGAGCTGGACAGGGCGGCGCTGAAGCTTTCTTT	CASSHRAGQGGAEAFF
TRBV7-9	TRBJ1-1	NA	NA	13	TGTGCCAGCAGCTTATGGCCCGGGACTGAAGCTTTCTTT	CASSLWPGTEAFF
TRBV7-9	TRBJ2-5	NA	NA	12	TGTGCCAGCACCAAAGGGGCTGAGACCCAGTACTTC	CASTKGAETQYF
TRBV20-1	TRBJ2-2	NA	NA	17	TGCAGTGCTAGAGACGGGTGGACAGGGAGGGAGACCGGGGAGCTGTTTTTT	CSARDGWTGRETGELFF
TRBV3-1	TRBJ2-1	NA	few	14	TGTGCCAGCAGCCAAAGCTCCCGGGTCAATGAGCAGTTCTTC	CASSQSSRVNEQFF
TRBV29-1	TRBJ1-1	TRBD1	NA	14	TGCAGCGTTGAAGAACAGGGGGCGGGAACTGAAGCTTTCTTT	CSVEEQGAGTEAFF
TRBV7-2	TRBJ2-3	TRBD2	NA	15	TGTGCCAGCAGCTCGATGACTAGCGGCACAGATACGCAGTATTTT	CASSSMTSGTDTQYF
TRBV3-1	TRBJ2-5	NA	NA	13	TGTGCCAGCAGCGAAACTAGAGGCGAGACCCAGTACTTC	CASSETRGETQYF
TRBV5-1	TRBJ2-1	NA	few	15	TGCGCCAGCAGCGCTATAGCACGGTCCTACAATGAGCAGTTCTTC	CASSAIARSYNEQFF
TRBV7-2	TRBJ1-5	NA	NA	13	TGTGCCAGCAGCATCGGACGGGATCAGCCCCAGCATTTT	CASSIGRDQPQHF
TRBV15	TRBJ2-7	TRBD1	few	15	TGTGCCACCAGCGCAGAACAGGGGAGCTCCTACGAGCAGTACTTC	CATSAEQGSSYEQYF
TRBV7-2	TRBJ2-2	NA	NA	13	TGTGCCAGCAAGAGGTGGGACACCGGGGAGCTGTTTTTT	CASKRWDTGELFF
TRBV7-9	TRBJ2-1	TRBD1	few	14	TGTGCCAGCGGGACAGAGAGCTCCTACAATGAGCAGTTCTTC	CASGTESSYNEQFF
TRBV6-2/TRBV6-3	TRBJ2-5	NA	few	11	TGTGCCAGCAGTTCCTTTGGGCCCCAGTACTTC	CASSSFGPQYF
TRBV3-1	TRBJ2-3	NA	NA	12	TGTGCCAGCAGCCAATGGAGGAGTACGCAGTATTTT	CASSQWRSTQYF
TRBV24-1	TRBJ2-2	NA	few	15	TGTGCCACCAGTGATTTGAACAGGGATCCCGGGGAGCTGTTTTTT	CATSDLNRDPGELFF
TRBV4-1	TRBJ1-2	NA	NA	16	TGCGCCAGCAGGCACGTCCTCCCCCAGTCAGACTATGGCTACACCTTC	CASRHVLPQSDYGYTF
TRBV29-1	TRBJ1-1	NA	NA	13	TGCAGCGTTGGGACGATGGCAGTAGGTGAAGCTTTCTTT	CSVGTMAVGEAFF
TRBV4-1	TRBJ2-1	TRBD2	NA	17	TGCGCCAGCAGCCAAGATCAGACTAGCGGGACCTACAATGAGCAGTTCTTC	CASSQDQTSGTYNEQFF
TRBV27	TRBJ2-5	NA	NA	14	TGTGCCAGCAGTTTAAACGGGCCACAAGAGACCCAGTACTTC	CASSLNGPQETQYF
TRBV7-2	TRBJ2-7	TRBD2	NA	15	TGTGCCAGCAGCTTAGTTGGGACTAGGGGCCACGAGCAGTACTTC	CASSLVGTRGHEQYF
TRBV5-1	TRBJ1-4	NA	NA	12	TGCGCCAGCAGCCCCGGGACAGAAAAACTGTTTTTT	CASSPGTEKLFF
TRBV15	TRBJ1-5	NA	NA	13	TGTGCCACCAGCACCCAACGAGTTCAGCCCCAGCATTTT	CATSTQRVQPQHF
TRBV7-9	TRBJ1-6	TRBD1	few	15	TGTGCCAGCAGTCCGAGGGACAGATTTAATTCACCCCTCCACTTT	CASSPRDRFNSPLHF
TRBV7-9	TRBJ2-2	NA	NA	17	TGTGCCAGCAGCTCCCCAAGCCGCGGACCCAACACCGGGGAGCTGTTTTTT	CASSSPSRGPNTGELFF
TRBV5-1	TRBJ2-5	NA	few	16	TGCGCCAGCAGCTTGACCTTATCAGGGGCAATGGAGACCCAGTACTTC	CASSLTLSGAMETQYF
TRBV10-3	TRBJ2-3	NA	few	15	TGTGCCATCAGTGAAGGGCAGGGTGGCACAGATACGCAGTATTTT	CAISEGQGGTDTQYF
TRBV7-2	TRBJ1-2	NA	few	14	TGTGCCAGCAGCTACCGGACGGTTTCCTATGGCTACACCTTC	CASSYRTVSYGYTF
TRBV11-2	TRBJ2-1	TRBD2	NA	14	TGTGCCAGCAGCACCTATAGCGGGAGTGGTGAGCAGTTCTTC	CASSTYSGSGEQFF
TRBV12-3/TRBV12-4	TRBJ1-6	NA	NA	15	TGTGCCAGCAGTTCAACAGGGTCTCCTAATTCACCCCTCCACTTT	CASSSTGSPNSPLHF
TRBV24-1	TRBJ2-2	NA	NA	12	TGTGCCACCAGACACGACACCGGGGAGCTGTTTTTT	CATRHDTGELFF
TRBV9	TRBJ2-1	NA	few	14	TGTGCCAGCAGCCCAGGGGGGACAGAGAATGAGCAGTTCTTC	CASSPGGTENEQFF
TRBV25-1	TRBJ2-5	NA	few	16	TGTGCCAGCAGTGAATTAGGGTCTGGCTTGCAAGAGACCCAGTACTTC	CASSELGSGLQETQYF
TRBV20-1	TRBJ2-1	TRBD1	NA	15	TGCAGTGCGCGACCTCGGACAGGGACAGGCGATGAGCAGTTCTTC	CSARPRTGTGDEQFF
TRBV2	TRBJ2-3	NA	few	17	TGTGCCAGCAGTGACCTTAAGCAGGGGACGAGGACAGATACGCAGTATTTT	CASSDLKQGTRTDTQYF
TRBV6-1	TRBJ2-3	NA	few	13	TGTGCCAGCGACAGCTTGGGCCCAGATACGCAGTATTTT	CASDSLGPDTQYF
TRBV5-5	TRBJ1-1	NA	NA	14	TGTGCCAGCAGCTTGGATCTGGCAATCACTGAAGCTTTCTTT	CASSLDLAITEAFF